This passage covers 9 T cell receptor beta chains from one sample sequenced in a study of identifying expanded T cells in peripheral blood. Here immunoSEQ multiplex PCR was the method, and the copy in TCRdb shows in-frame clones only, minus some. The data contain some 93,000 clones, roughly 87% of them singletons. Sequenced input: blood. These receptor sequences come from a person between 18 and 75 years old in good health.

The V gene is TRBV6-1, the J gene TRBJ2-1; 7 nucleotides align to TRBD2. The CDR3 is 17 amino acids. Per the germline V gene, CDR1 is MNHNS and CDR2 is SASEGT. Trimming cost V 3 bases and J 2 bases; bases outside gene matches: 10. CDR3 sequence (DNA): TGTGCCAGCAGTGACGGGATCCAGCGGGGCGCCTACAATGAGCAGTTCTTC. As protein: CASSDGIQRGAYNEQFF.

The rearrangement links TRBV4-2 to TRBJ2-1, with 11 bases matching TRBD2. Germline V CDR1 and CDR2: LGHNA, YNFKEQ. CDR3 size: 16 residues. Unmatched junction bases numbered 4, after V lost 3 bases and J lost 3 bases. CDR3 sequence: CASSHLGTSGYNEQFF. The CDR3 DNA sequence: TGTGCCAGCAGCCACCTCGGGACTAGCGGCTACAATGAGCAGTTCTTC.

This rearrangement joins TRBV19 to TRBJ1-5, with 11 nucleotides matching TRBD1. Germline CDR1 reads LNHDA; CDR2 reads SQIVND (reference sequence). This CDR3 spans 15 amino acids. The V gene end was trimmed by 7 bases and the J gene end by 4 bases; junction bases not matched to a gene: 6. Written as DNA, the CDR3 is TGTGCCAGTAACCTCGGGACAGGGGGAAATCAGCCCCAGCATTTT. Its translation: CASNLGTGGNQPQHF.

The V gene is TRBV13, the J gene TRBJ1-1, with D unclear. This CDR3 has 13 amino acids. V was shortened by 5 bases and J by 4 bases, with 11 bases between the two germline ends. Germline lookup yields CDR1 PRHDT and CDR2 FYEKMQ (reference sequence). The chain's CDR3 is CASSLPKGTEAFF. The CDR3 coding sequence is TGTGCCAGCAGCCTGCCGAAAGGCACTGAAGCTTTCTTT.

V is TRBV2 and J is TRBJ1-5, with 7 bases fitting TRBD1. This CDR3 comprises 14 residues. Per the germline V gene, CDR1 is SNHLY and CDR2 is FYNNEI. V lost 6 bases to trimming and J lost 4 bases; unmatched junction nucleotides: 6. The chain's CDR3 is CASRPTGFNQPQHF. The CDR3, as DNA: TGTGCCAGCAGGCCGACAGGGTTTAATCAGCCCCAGCATTTT.

V and J are TRBV9 and TRBJ2-5, with D perhaps TRBD2 (7 bases). V was pared by 4 bases and J by 4 bases, with 17 bases between. The CDR3 covers 15 residues. CDR1 is SGDLS, CDR2 YYNGEE, per germline. This CDR3 is CASSLGGGEGETQYF. CDR3 nucleotides: TGTGCCAGCAGCCTCGGGGGCGGGGAGGGAGAGACCCAGTACTTC.

The gene calls are TRBV7-6 and TRBJ2-7; 9 bases line up with TRBD1. Germline loops: CDR1 SGHVS, CDR2 FNYEAQ. The CDR3 length is 14 residues. V shed 5 bases, J shed 3 bases, and the junction held 5 bases outside the gene matches. CDR3 protein: CASSGPDRGYEQYF. The CDR3 DNA follows: TGTGCCAGCAGCGGACCGGACAGGGGCTACGAGCAGTACTTC.

Written as DNA, the CDR3 is TGTGCCAGCAGCCGAGGGGCCGGAGGGGGAGGAAAACTGTTTTTT. Protein sequence: CASSRGAGGGGKLFF. This chain connects TRBV11-2 to TRBJ1-4; TRBD1 might be the D (6 bases). The CDR3 sequence is 15 residues long. Looked up from germline, CDR1 is SGHAT and CDR2 is FQNNGV. Trimming removed 5 bases at V and 10 bases at J, with 20 bases between. Complete variable domain (other parts from reference TRBV11-2 and TRBJ1-4): EAGVAQSPRYKIIEKRQSVAFWCNPISGHATLYWYQQILGQGPKLLIQFQNNGVVDDSQLPKDRFSAERLKGVDSTLKIQPAKLEDSAVYLCASSRGAGGGGKLFFGSGTQLSVL.

This clone was seen just once. The rearrangement links TRBV30 to TRBJ1-1; no definite D call. The CDR3 is 10 amino acids. The germline gives CDR1 GTSNPN, CDR2 SVGIG (reference sequence). Between the trimmed V and J ends, which lost 5 bases and 11 bases, there was a span of 12 bases. CDR3: CAWAEQWAFF. CDR3 sequence (DNA): TGTGCCTGGGCGGAACAGTGGGCTTTCTTT.